This T cell receptor (beta chain) was documented in a study of cytomegalovirus exposure and HLA in healthy donors. Turning to the study itself: Later analysis reported that the 110 or so validation repertoires shared the platform of the roughly 630 first-cohort repertoires. General observations from the study: In the 120 validation repertoires, a later analysis found that first-cohort TCR clusters tended to co-occur. The classifier was said to identify cytomegalovirus status with high specificity and sensitivity. Cytomegalovirus-associated TCR beta chains were listed, numbering 164.

Germline assignment: CDR1 LNHNV and CDR2 YYDKDF (reference sequence). V lost 0 bases and J lost 5, with 13 bases in between. This CDR3 has 15 residues. Assay used: immunoSEQ multiplex PCR; TCRdb lists only in-frame clones, some missing. The table has about 160,000 clones, about nine tenths seen once; the top ten hold roughly 5.8%. As for this clone: What it binds is not known.

The V call is TRBV15, the J call TRBJ2-5; D remains unclear. The material sequenced was PBMCs. This clonotype was sampled from a woman in her twenties or thirties in good health and CMV-seronegative. CDR3 DNA: TGTGCCACCAGCAGAGATCGGAGCCCACCGGAGACCCAGTACTTC. The encoded protein is CATSRDRSPPETQYF.